This TCR beta chain was obtained from a study of long-term antiretroviral therapy in people with HIV. Study-level background: First collections came about a decade before the 2015 immediate-ART recommendation.

The CDR3 spans 15 residues. The germline V gene has CDR1 SGDLS and CDR2 YYNGEE. V lost 0 bases, J lost 4 bases, and 8 bases lay in between. General study findings and limits: Relative to control repertoires, HIV repertoires exhibited narrower CDR3 length ranges. Relative to transplant donor controls, diversity remained lower despite increasing after ART.

Running of the v3.0 immunoSEQ assay took place at survey level. Sequencing was directed toward about 40,000-55,000 T-cell genomes in each sample. Sequencing used immunoSEQ multiplex PCR; TCRdb keeps in-frame clones, though not all of them. Found here are 30,000 to 40,000 clones, 70% to 90% of them singletons; the top ten hold around 13%. Details on this clone: Its specificity is unknown.

This material consisted of unsorted PBMCs, taken 1.1 years after starting antiretroviral therapy. This sequence was found in a man between 18 and 35 years old with HIV. The chain couples TRBV9 to TRBJ2-6; D is unresolved. CDR3 loop: CASSVGGGGANVLTF. Written as DNA, the CDR3 is TGTGCCAGCAGCGTAGGGGGTGGCGGGGCCAACGTCCTGACTTTC.